A single sample gave rise to the 2 T cell receptor beta chains below, sequenced in a study of CD4+ T cells in melanoma. The table came from immunoSEQ multiplex PCR; TCRdb's copy has only in-frame clones and leaves some out. Among several thousand clones listed, around 62% were seen once. Sequenced material: cells from a culture (not recorded whether cultured in vitro). These receptor sequences come from a human donor with melanoma.

This rearrangement joins TRBV4-3 to TRBJ2-1; D may be TRBD2 (5 bases). The CDR3 spans 18 residues. Trimming cost V 0 bases and J 5 bases, with 20 bases left between them. The germline V gene has CDR1 LGHNA and CDR2 YSLEER. The CDR3: CASSQDRRHRRGNNEQFF. In DNA form, the CDR3 reads TGCGCCAGCAGCCAAGATAGGAGGCATAGAAGAGGCAACAATGAGCAGTTCTTC.

A note on this clone: At one end, the junction sequence differs from germline, possibly due to a read error. The rearrangement links TRBV5-5 to TRBJ2-2; maybe TRBD1 (8 bases). Germline V CDR1 and CDR2: SGHKS, YYEKEE (reference sequence). This CDR3 spans 15 amino acids. This chain's CDR3 is CASSQRDRSTGELFF. The CDR3 DNA sequence: TGCGCCAGCAGCCAGCGGGACAGGAGTACCGGGGAGCTGTTTTTT.